This TCR beta chain was sequenced for a study of blood T cell repertoires in COVID-19. Whole-study context: Specimens from acute and convalescent COVID-19 originated in the United States, Italy and Spain.

The method was immunoSEQ multiplex PCR; TCRdb's version includes in-frame clones alone and lacks a portion of them. This table holds under 200,000 clones, roughly 73% found once. The CDR3 runs to 14 residues. V was clipped by 5 bases and J by 3 bases, with 11 bases between them. The germline V gene has CDR1 MNHNS and CDR2 SASEGT. This TCR was recovered from a man between 65 and 85 years old with acute or convalescent COVID-19. The material sequenced was peripheral blood. This sequence joins TRBV6-1 and TRBJ1-5; perhaps TRBD1 as D (6 bases). The CDR3 protein is CASSSAGVNQPQHF. DNA of the CDR3: TGTGCCAGCAGTTCTGCAGGGGTCAATCAGCCCCAGCATTTT.